The TCR beta chain described here comes from a study of siplizumab effects on memory and regulatory T cells. A word on this clone: Its antigen is not known.

Trimming removed 11 bases from V and 5 bases from J, with 15 bases in between. CDR1 is MNHNS, CDR2 SASEGT, per germline. CDR3 length equals 12 residues. Roughly 10^5 TCR templates underwent assay in each sample. Sequencing used immunoSEQ multiplex PCR; TCRdb keeps in-frame clones, though not all of them. This table has nearly 95,000 clones, 85% to 95% appearing once. Study-wide results and caveats: Alloreactive CD4+ clones that could be mapped were on average 68.8% Treg-derived with siplizumab, against less than 30% in controls.

Sequencing was done on a sample of non-Treg CD4+ T cells sorted from blood. The sequence derives from a human donor in good health. The V call is TRBV6-1, the J call TRBJ2-5, with a weak D call TRBD2 (5 bases). The CDR3 reads CAARKPGETQYF. For the CDR3, the DNA is TGTGCCGCCCGGAAACCGGGGGAGACCCAGTACTTC.